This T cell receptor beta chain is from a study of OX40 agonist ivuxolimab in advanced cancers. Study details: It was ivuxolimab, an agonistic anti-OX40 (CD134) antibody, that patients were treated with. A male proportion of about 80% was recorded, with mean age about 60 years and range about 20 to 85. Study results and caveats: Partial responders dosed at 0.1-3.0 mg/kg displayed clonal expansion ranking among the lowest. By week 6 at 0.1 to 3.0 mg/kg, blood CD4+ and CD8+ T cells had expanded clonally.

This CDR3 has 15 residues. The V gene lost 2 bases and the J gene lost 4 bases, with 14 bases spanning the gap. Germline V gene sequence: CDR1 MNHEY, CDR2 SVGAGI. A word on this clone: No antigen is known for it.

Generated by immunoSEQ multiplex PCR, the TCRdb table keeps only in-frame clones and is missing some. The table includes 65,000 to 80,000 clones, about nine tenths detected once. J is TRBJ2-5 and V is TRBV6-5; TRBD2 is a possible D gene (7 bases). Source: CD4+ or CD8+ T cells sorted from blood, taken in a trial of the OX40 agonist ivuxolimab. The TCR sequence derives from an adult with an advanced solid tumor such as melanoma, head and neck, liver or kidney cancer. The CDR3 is CASSYTGRGGETQYF. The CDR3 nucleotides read TGTGCCAGCAGTTACACAGGGAGGGGAGGAGAGACCCAGTACTTC.